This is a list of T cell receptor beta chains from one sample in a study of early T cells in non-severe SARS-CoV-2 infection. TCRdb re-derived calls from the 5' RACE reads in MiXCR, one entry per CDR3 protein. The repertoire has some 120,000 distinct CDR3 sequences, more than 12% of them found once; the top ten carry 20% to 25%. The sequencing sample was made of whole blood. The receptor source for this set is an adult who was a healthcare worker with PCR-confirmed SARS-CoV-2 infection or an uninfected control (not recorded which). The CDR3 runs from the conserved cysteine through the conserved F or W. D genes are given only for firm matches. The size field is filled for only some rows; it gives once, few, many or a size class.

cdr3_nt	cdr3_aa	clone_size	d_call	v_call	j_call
TGTGCCAGCAGCTGGAAGACAGGCAAGGGAGACGAGCAGTACTTC	CASSWKTGKGDEQYF	few	.	TRBV7-2	TRBJ2-7
TGCGCCAGCAGCCCCCGACGGGAGAACTATGGCTACACCTTC	CASSPRRENYGYTF	.	.	TRBV4-1	TRBJ1-2
TGTGCCAGCAGCTTATTCATCTACAATGAGCAGTTCTTC	CASSLFIYNEQFF	.	.	TRBV7-3	TRBJ2-1
TGCAGTCTGGGAGGACGGGGGGTCGCAGATACGCAGTATTTT	CSLGGRGVADTQYF	few	TRBD2	TRBV20-1	TRBJ2-3
TGTGCCAGCAGCCAAGATCGGGCGGGGGCGAGGGATACGCAGTATTTT	CASSQDRAGARDTQYF	many	.	TRBV4-2	TRBJ2-3
TGTGCCATCAGTGACCGCCGGAAGCGATTGAACACTGAAGCTTTCTTT	CAISDRRKRLNTEAFF	few	.	TRBV10-3	TRBJ1-1
TGCAGCGTCAGTGGGGGGGTACGGGAGCAGTTCTTC	CSVSGGVREQFF	.	TRBD2	TRBV29-1	TRBJ2-1
TGTGCCAGCAGTTTAACCCGCGGGGAGCAGTTCTTC	CASSLTRGEQFF	many	.	TRBV12-3/TRBV12-4	TRBJ2-1
TGCAGCGTTGGCGGGACTAGCGGGGGTTCCTACGAGCAGTACTTC	CSVGGTSGGSYEQYF	.	TRBD2	TRBV29-1	TRBJ2-7
TGCAGTGCTAGGGAGACAGTCAACTACAATGAGCAGTTCTTC	CSARETVNYNEQFF	.	.	TRBV20-1	TRBJ2-1
TGTGCCAGCAGTCACGGACAGGGCTGGACCGGGGAGCTGTTTTTT	CASSHGQGWTGELFF	.	TRBD1	TRBV6-6	TRBJ2-2
TGTGCCAGCAGTTCCAGCGGGGGGGCCTACGAGCAGTACTTC	CASSSSGGAYEQYF	.	TRBD2	TRBV7-9	TRBJ2-7
TGTGCCAGCAGCTTCTACGGGGAGCTGTTTTTT	CASSFYGELFF	.	.	TRBV7-9	TRBJ2-2
TGTGCCAGCAGTCCCCGAGAGGCTGAAAAACTGTTTTTT	CASSPREAEKLFF	.	.	TRBV6-5	TRBJ1-4
TGCAGTGCCTCGACAGGGTGGAATGAAAAACTGTTTTTT	CSASTGWNEKLFF	few	TRBD1	TRBV20-1	TRBJ1-4
TGTGCCACCTACACCCCTCCCGTGGATACGCAGTATTTT	CATYTPPVDTQYF	.	.	TRBV2	TRBJ2-3
TGTGCCAGCAGTTTGGGACTAGCGGGGCAGTTCTTC	CASSLGLAGQFF	.	TRBD2	TRBV28	TRBJ2-1
TGCGCCAGCAGCCAGGTACAGGGGGGCGAGCAGTACTTC	CASSQVQGGEQYF	.	TRBD1	TRBV4-1	TRBJ2-7
TGTGCCATCAGTGAGTCCACGGGACTAGCGGGGGTAGAGACCCAGTACTTC	CAISESTGLAGVETQYF	few	TRBD2	TRBV10-3	TRBJ2-5
TGTGCCATCCGAGCCTCCCGGGGAATGAACACTGAAGCTTTCTTT	CAIRASRGMNTEAFF	many	.	TRBV7-9	TRBJ1-1
TGCAGTGCTAGCACTAGCGGGGACACAGATACGCAGTATTTT	CSASTSGDTDTQYF	.	TRBD2	TRBV20-1	TRBJ2-3
TGTGCCAGCAGCTTAGGCGGGGCTAGCGGGGGAGGTACGCAGTATTTT	CASSLGGASGGGTQYF	few	TRBD2	TRBV7-2	TRBJ2-3
TGTGCCAGCAGCTTGTCAGGGAGCTCTGGGGCCAACGTCCTGACTTTC	CASSLSGSSGANVLTF	few	.	TRBV7-9	TRBJ2-6
TGTGCCAGCTCACAGACTAGCAGATCAGATACGCAGTATTTT	CASSQTSRSDTQYF	.	TRBD2	TRBV18	TRBJ2-3
TGTGCCAGCAGTTCCCGGGACAGGGGGCTCCTTAATTCACCCCTCCACTTT	CASSSRDRGLLNSPLHF	.	TRBD1	TRBV28	TRBJ1-6
TGTGCCAGCAGTACCTGGATCTCCCAGGAGACCCAGTACTTC	CASSTWISQETQYF	many	.	TRBV6-5	TRBJ2-5
TGTGCCGTCACGGGGCAGCCGGGGGGTAACGAGCAGTACTTC	CAVTGQPGGNEQYF	.	TRBD2	TRBV12-3/TRBV12-4	TRBJ2-7
TGTGCCATCAGTGGACCTAGCGGGGTAGTTACCCAAGAGACCCAGTACTTC	CAISGPSGVVTQETQYF	.	TRBD2	TRBV10-3	TRBJ2-5
TGTGCCAGCAGTTTATCTTCAACCGGGGAGCTGTTTTTT	CASSLSSTGELFF	few	.	TRBV28	TRBJ2-2
TGTGCCATCAGTGACGGTAGCTCCTACGAGCAGTACTTC	CAISDGSSYEQYF	many	.	TRBV10-3	TRBJ2-7
TGTGCCAGCAGTTTTTTAGGGCTCTCTGGAAACACCATATATTTT	CASSFLGLSGNTIYF	few	.	TRBV12-3/TRBV12-4	TRBJ1-3
TGTGCCAGCAGCCAGGACCGGTTGGGGTCCCAAGAGACCCAGTACTTC	CASSQDRLGSQETQYF	few	.	TRBV3-1	TRBJ2-5
TGTGCCAGCAGCTCAGAAAGGGGGGAAGAGACCCAGTACTTC	CASSSERGEETQYF	.	.	TRBV9	TRBJ2-5
TGTGCCAGCAGCTTCGTTACGGGGAACACTGAAGCTTTCTTT	CASSFVTGNTEAFF	once	.	TRBV7-2	TRBJ1-1
TGTGCCAGCAGCCCTCCAACAGGGTTGAACACTGAAGCTTTCTTT	CASSPPTGLNTEAFF	.	.	TRBV7-2	TRBJ1-1
TGTGCCAGCAGCCAAGACCCCGGTCCTGGAAACACCATATATTTT	CASSQDPGPGNTIYF	.	.	TRBV3-1	TRBJ1-3
TGTGCCACCAGCGTAGGGAGGGGGAACGAGCAGTACTTC	CATSVGRGNEQYF	few	.	TRBV9	TRBJ2-7